This T cell receptor (beta chain) was obtained from a study of a mutant IDH1 vaccine in newly diagnosed glioma. To note about this clone: What it binds is not known.

The CDR3 has 16 amino acids. The germline V gene encodes CDR1 SGHVS and CDR2 FNYEAQ. After removal of 6 bases from V and 7 bases from J, the junction contained 15 bases not matched to a gene. Data came from immunoSEQ multiplex PCR; TCRdb stores just in-frame clones and leaves some out. The table records 50,000 to 60,000 clones, roughly nine tenths of them present only once. The time point is: week 11, during vaccination. A 20-mer mutant IDH1 peptide at 300 ug was injected subcutaneously with topical imiquimod. Study-wide results and limits: The vaccine induced immune responses, and these occurred in roughly 93% of patients.

Sequenced material: PBMCs, taken from a glioma patient whose treatment included an IDH1 peptide vaccine. The chain has TRBV7-6 and TRBJ2-1; 7 bases are a match to TRBD2. The sequence was collected from a man between 50 and 59 years old with glioma. The CDR3, as DNA: TGTGCCAGCAGGAACACCTTGGGGGGGAAGAAGAATGAGCAGTTCTTC. This gives the protein CASRNTLGGKKNEQFF.